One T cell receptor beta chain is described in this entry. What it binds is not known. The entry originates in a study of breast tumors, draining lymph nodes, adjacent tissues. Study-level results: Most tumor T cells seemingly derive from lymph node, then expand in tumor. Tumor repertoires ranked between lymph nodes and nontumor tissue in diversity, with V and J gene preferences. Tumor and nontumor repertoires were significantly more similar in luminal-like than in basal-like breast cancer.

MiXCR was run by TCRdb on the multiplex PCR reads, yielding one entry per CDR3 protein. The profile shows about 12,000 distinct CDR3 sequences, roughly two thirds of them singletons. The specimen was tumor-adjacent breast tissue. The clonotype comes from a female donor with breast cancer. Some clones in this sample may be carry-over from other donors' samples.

CDR3 DNA: TGTGCCACCAGCAGCTTAGCTCAGGGGGTTCTCTACGAGCAGTACTTC. Amino acids: CATSSLAQGVLYEQYF. The chain carries TRBV15 and TRBJ2-7; TRBD1 agrees at 7 bases. Germline V gene lookup returns CDR1 LNHNV and CDR2 YYDKDF (reference sequence). Losses at the gene ends were 3 bases for V and 3 bases for J; bases not matched to a gene: 11. The CDR3 loop spans 16 amino acids.